The 18 T cell receptor beta chains below all came from one sample that was sequenced in a study of cytomegalovirus exposure and HLA in healthy donors. Primers: 60 Vbeta forward and 13 Jbeta reverse. The method was immunoSEQ multiplex PCR; TCRdb's version includes in-frame clones alone and lacks a portion of them. The table has under 200,000 clones, 65% to 85% seen once. The sequencing sample was made of PBMCs. The receptors were gathered from a woman between 45 and 65 years old in good health and CMV-seropositive.

This chain connects TRBV4-2 to TRBJ2-2, with D maybe TRBD1 (6 bases). The ends were cut back, 4 bases at V and 2 bases at J, with 11 bases in the middle. Looked up from germline, CDR1 is LGHNA and CDR2 is YNFKEQ. This CDR3 spans 15 amino acids. The DNA for the CDR3 is TGTGCCAGCAGCCCCGGGACATATAACACCGGGGAGCTGTTTTTT. Translating gives CASSPGTYNTGELFF.

The rearrangement links TRBV15 to TRBJ1-2, with 7 nucleotides matching TRBD1. V shed 3 bases and J 2 bases; nucleotides not matched to a gene: 0. The CDR3 extends over 13 amino acids. Germline V gene lookup returns CDR1 LNHNV and CDR2 YYDKDF (reference sequence). The CDR3 spells CATSRDRNYGYTF. The CDR3 coding sequence is TGTGCCACCAGCAGGGACAGGAACTATGGCTACACCTTC.

This chain connects TRBV6-5 to TRBJ1-6; D may be TRBD1 (5 bases). This CDR3 comprises 14 residues. CDR1 MNHEY and CDR2 SVGAGI come from the germline V gene. With 3 bases removed from V and 6 bases from J, the gap between germline ends came to 9 bases. The CDR3 reads CASSYTGPNSPLHF. The CDR3, as DNA: TGTGCCAGCAGTTATACAGGCCCTAATTCACCCCTCCACTTT.

The chain couples TRBV9 to TRBJ2-5; 8 bases agree with TRBD2. Germline V lookup: CDR1 SGDLS, CDR2 YYNGEE. The length of the CDR3 is 14 residues. After removal of 4 bases from V and 5 bases from J, the junction contained 7 bases not matched to a gene. CDR3 nucleotide sequence: TGTGCCAGCAGCACCCCGGGGGGGCTGGAGACCCAGTACTTC. Translation: CASSTPGGLETQYF.

V is TRBV27 and J is TRBJ1-6; a possible D gene is TRBD1 (5 bases). V lost 4 bases to trimming and J lost 5 bases, with 15 bases between them. In germline, CDR1 is MNHEY, CDR2 SMNVEV (reference sequence). The CDR3 has 16 residues. The CDR3 region is CASSYGDSGNNSPLHF. The CDR3 bases are TGTGCCAGCAGTTACGGGGACTCAGGGAATAATTCACCCCTCCACTTT.

The chain recombines TRBV19 with TRBJ2-7; possible D gene TRBD2, 6 bases. Trimming took 3 bases from V and 4 from J, leaving 16 bases between them. Germline lookup yields CDR1 LNHDA and CDR2 SQIVND (reference sequence). CDR3 length: 15 amino acids. The CDR3 protein is CASSMDPRGEYEQYF. In DNA, the CDR3 is TGTGCCAGTAGTATGGACCCGCGGGGCGAATACGAGCAGTACTTC.

The CDR3 region is CASSGGLAGLADTQYF. CDR3 coding DNA: TGTGCCAGCAGTGGTGGACTAGCGGGGCTCGCAGATACGCAGTATTTT. The chain uses TRBV6-1 and TRBJ2-3, with TRBD2 identical over 12 bases. CDR3 length equals 16 residues. V dropped 4 bases and J dropped 4; count of bases not matched to a gene: 6. Germline-derived CDR1 and CDR2 are MNHNS and SASEGT.

This chain links TRBV30 with TRBJ2-7; no firm D call. CDR3 size: 11 residues. CDR1 GTSNPN and CDR2 SVGIG come from the germline V gene (reference sequence). Trimming pared 2 bases from V and 1 base from J, leaving 3 bases between. The CDR3 reads CAWSLSYEQYF. CDR3 sequence (DNA): TGTGCCTGGAGTCTTTCCTACGAGCAGTACTTC.

On this clone: One end of the junction is discordant with germline, which a read error may explain. V and J are TRBV4-3 and TRBJ2-7; 8 nucleotides match TRBD1. Germline loops: CDR1 LGHNA, CDR2 YSLEER. The CDR3 spans 14 residues. CDR3 sequence (DNA): TGCGCCAGCAGCCAAATCGTCGGCGAACAGGGGGTTTCCTTC. Its protein product is CASSQIVGEQGVSF.

The chain carries TRBV6-1 and TRBJ1-5; 9 bases line up with TRBD1. After removal of 6 bases from V and 1 base from J, the junction contained 1 base not matched to a gene. The CDR3 is 14 amino acids. From germline, CDR1 is MNHNS and CDR2 SASEGT. The CDR3 DNA reads TGTGCCAGCAGGACAGGGGGGAGCAATCAGCCCCAGCATTTT. Translation gives CASRTGGSNQPQHF.

The CDR3 region is CAAGGGPYEQYF. The CDR3 DNA follows: TGTGCTGCGGGGGGCGGTCCCTACGAGCAGTACTTC. This chain uses TRBV6-1 with TRBJ2-7; 8 bases fit TRBD2. Germline assignment: CDR1 MNHNS and CDR2 SASEGT. This CDR3 spans 12 amino acids.

There are a few counts of this clone. V gene TRBV2 combines with J gene TRBJ2-3; TRBD2 aligns across 14 bases. The CDR3 has 21 amino acids. J gave up 1 base and V 3 bases, and 15 bases lay outside the gene matches. CDR1 SNHLY and CDR2 FYNNEI come from the germline V gene. CDR3 residues: CASSDAGTSGRFGGGTDTQYF. The CDR3 DNA sequence: TGTGCCAGCAGTGACGCTGGGACTAGCGGGAGATTTGGAGGTGGCACAGATACGCAGTATTTT.

In the case of this clone: The junction and the germline gene differ at one end; a read error may be behind it. CDR3: CASSLAGGVGKNSQYF. CDR3 in DNA: TGTGCCAGCAGCTTAGCCGGGGGAGTCGGGAAAAACAGTCAGTACTTC. The V gene is TRBV7-2, the J gene TRBJ2-4; D may be TRBD2 (6 bases). The CDR3 totals 16 residues. Germline V gene data show CDR1 as SGHTA and CDR2 as FQGNSA.

CDR3 sequence: CASSIDTANEKLFF. In DNA, the CDR3 is TGTGCCAGTAGTATAGACACAGCTAATGAAAAACTGTTTTTT. This rearrangement joins TRBV19 to TRBJ1-4; D remains unclear. CDR1 and CDR2 (germline): LNHDA, SQIVND (reference sequence). V shed 0 bases and J shed 3 bases, with 5 bases lying between them. The CDR3 sequence is 14 residues long.

Points on this clone: At one end, the junction sequence differs from germline, possibly due to a read error. The chain carries TRBV5-1 and TRBJ2-7; D perhaps matches TRBD1 (6 bases). Germline CDR1 SGHRS, CDR2 YFSETQ. The CDR3 runs to 14 residues. The CDR3 spells CTSSWAGDSYEQYF. The CDR3 region has the DNA TGCACCAGCAGCTGGGCAGGGGACTCCTACGAGCAGTACTTC.

The chain recombines TRBV28 with TRBJ1-2, with 12 bases aligning to TRBD1. The CDR3 covers 19 residues. Losses at the gene ends were 4 bases for V and 5 bases for J; bases not matched to a gene: 17. Looked up from germline, CDR1 is MDHEN and CDR2 is SYDVKM. The CDR3 DNA reads TGTGCCAGCAGTTATGCGGGACAGGGGGCGCAAAGCCTATCATATGGCTACACCTTC. Amino acids: CASSYAGQGAQSLSYGYTF.

The gene calls are TRBV5-1 and TRBJ1-1; D unclear. Looked up from germline, CDR1 is SGHRS and CDR2 is YFSETQ. The V end lost 2 bases, the J end lost 1 base, and 9 bases lay between the germline ends. CDR3 length: 14 amino acids. CDR3 sequence: CASSFELQNTEAFF. The CDR3 nucleotides are TGCGCCAGCAGCTTCGAACTGCAGAACACTGAAGCTTTCTTT.

This rearrangement joins TRBV9 to TRBJ2-1; a weak D match, TRBD1 (6 bases). CDR1 is SGDLS and CDR2 is YYNGEE in the germline V gene. The CDR3 length is 16 residues. Trimming cost V 2 bases and J 4 bases, with 16 bases left between them. The CDR3 DNA follows: TGTGCCAGCAGCGTGCTACAGGGTGGGGGATACAATGAGCAGTTCTTC. It is translated as CASSVLQGGGYNEQFF.